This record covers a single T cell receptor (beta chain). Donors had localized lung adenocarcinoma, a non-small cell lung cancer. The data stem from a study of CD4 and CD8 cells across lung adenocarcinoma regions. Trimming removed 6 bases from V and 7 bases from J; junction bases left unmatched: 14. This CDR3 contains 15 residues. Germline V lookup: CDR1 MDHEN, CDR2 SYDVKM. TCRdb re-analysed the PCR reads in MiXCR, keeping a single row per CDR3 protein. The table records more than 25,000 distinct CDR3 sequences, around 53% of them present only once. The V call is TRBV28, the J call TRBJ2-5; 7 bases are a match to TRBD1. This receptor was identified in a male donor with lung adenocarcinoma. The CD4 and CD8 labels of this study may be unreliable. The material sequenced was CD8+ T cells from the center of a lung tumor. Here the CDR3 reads CASSPYGQVKGTQYF. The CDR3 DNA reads TGTGCCAGCAGCCCCTACGGACAGGTCAAAGGGACCCAGTACTTC.